This TCR beta chain was sequenced in a study of Graves' ophthalmopathy and Graves' hyperthyroidism. Study-level results: It was with about 68% sensitivity and under 85% specificity that the model predicted ophthalmopathy progression. Built on 13 signatures, a model told ophthalmopathy apart from stable hyperthyroidism with about 90% sensitivity and around 80% specificity.

Clinicians made diagnoses from clinical symptoms, serum thyroxine, TRAb, thyroid ultrasound and orbital computed tomography. The PBMCs had their origin in less than 13 ml of fresh peripheral blood. This clonotype has a count of ten or more. Its antigen is as yet unknown. J gave up 2 bases and V 4 bases, and 1 base lay outside the gene matches. Germline CDR1 and CDR2: SGHTA and FQGNSA. The CDR3 extends over 14 amino acids. Amplified material comprised TCR beta CDR3 regions derived from RNA transcripts. HTBI primers primed a first-round RT-PCR, and a second-round multiplex PCR followed. In TCRdb, the multiplex PCR reads were re-called with MiXCR into one record per CDR3 protein. Seen here are roughly 420,000 distinct CDR3 sequences, roughly 21% observed once, and the top ten hold 2.5% to 3.5%.

The receptor comes from a woman younger than 30 with stable Graves' hyperthyroidism. What was sequenced was peripheral blood. This chain connects TRBV7-2 to TRBJ2-7; 11 nucleotides match TRBD2. The CDR3 DNA reads TGTGCCAGCAGCTCTAGCGGGAGGACCTACGAGCAGTACTTC. Its translation: CASSSSGRTYEQYF.